This T cell receptor (beta chain) was profiled in a study of breast tumors, draining lymph nodes, adjacent tissues. Points from the study as a whole: Tumor and nontumor repertoires were significantly more similar in luminal-like than in basal-like breast cancer. Tumor repertoires ranked between lymph nodes and nontumor tissue in diversity, with V and J gene preferences. Data fit most tumor T cells coming from lymph node, expanding in tumor.

The lymph nodes were axillary draining lymph nodes from breast cancer patients. This clonotype was seen many times. Its antigen remains unknown. Via MiXCR, TCRdb re-called the multiplex PCR reads, giving one row per CDR3 protein. This table holds 200,000 to 300,000 distinct CDR3 sequences, 30% to 35% found once. Trimming cost V 1 base and J 4 bases, with 9 bases left between them. This CDR3 has 14 amino acids. The chain employs TRBV12-3 or TRBV12-4 and TRBJ2-3, with unresolved D. The sequenced material came from axillary lymph node tissue. The sequence derives from a female donor with breast cancer. Some clones in this sample may be carry-over from other donors' samples. The CDR3 loop is CASSLGSDSDTQYF. CDR3 coding DNA: TGTGCCAGCAGTTTAGGGTCGGATTCAGATACGCAGTATTTT.